A selection of T cell receptor beta chains follows, all from one sample in a study of T cells in Graves' hyperthyroidism and ophthalmopathy. TCRdb passed the multiplex PCR reads through MiXCR, listing each CDR3 protein once. The repertoire holds around 340,000 distinct CDR3 sequences, with about a sixth as singletons. Input material: blood. The receptors come from a woman in her twenties or thirties with Graves' hyperthyroidism that later progressed to Graves' ophthalmopathy. Each CDR3 is given with its conserved first and last residue. A D gene is named only where the DNA matches it firmly. A row's size may be missing; if present it is once, few, many or a size class.

v_gene: TRBV19
abundance: few
d_gene: .
j_gene: TRBJ2-7
CDR3aa: CASSRIRPAGGDEQYF
CDR3nt: TGTGCCAGTAGTCGCATCCGACCGGCTGGGGGCGACGAGCAGTACTTC

v_gene: TRBV20-1
abundance: few
d_gene: .
j_gene: TRBJ1-2
CDR3aa: CSARERGHANGYTF
CDR3nt: TGCAGTGCTAGAGAACGGGGACACGCAAATGGCTACACCTTC

v_gene: TRBV5-1
abundance: many
d_gene: .
j_gene: TRBJ2-3
CDR3aa: CASSLAQQQDTQYF
CDR3nt: TGCGCCAGCAGCTTGGCCCAGCAGCAAGATACGCAGTATTTT

v_gene: TRBV5-4
abundance: .
d_gene: .
j_gene: TRBJ1-1
CDR3aa: CASSLGQFNTEAFF
CDR3nt: TGTGCCAGCAGCCTCGGACAGTTCAACACTGAAGCTTTCTTT

v_gene: TRBV6-5
abundance: few
d_gene: TRBD1
j_gene: TRBJ2-1
CDR3aa: CASSYSTGQGVNEQFF
CDR3nt: TGTGCCAGCAGTTACTCTACGGGACAGGGGGTTAATGAGCAGTTCTTC

v_gene: TRBV7-9
abundance: many
d_gene: .
j_gene: TRBJ1-1
CDR3aa: CASSLASGFMRSEAFF
CDR3nt: TGTGCCAGCAGCTTAGCCTCCGGGTTTATGAGGTCTGAAGCTTTCTTT

v_gene: TRBV12-3/TRBV12-4
abundance: .
d_gene: .
j_gene: TRBJ1-1
CDR3aa: CASSLPQIANTEAFF
CDR3nt: TGTGCCAGCAGCTTACCACAAATCGCGAACACTGAAGCTTTCTTT

v_gene: TRBV2
abundance: many
d_gene: .
j_gene: TRBJ2-1
CDR3aa: CASIPDYNEQFF
CDR3nt: TGTGCCAGCATCCCGGATTACAATGAGCAGTTCTTC

v_gene: TRBV15
abundance: many
d_gene: .
j_gene: TRBJ1-1
CDR3aa: CATSRVGREEAFF
CDR3nt: TGTGCCACCAGCAGAGTTGGCAGGGAAGAAGCTTTCTTT

v_gene: TRBV2
abundance: .
d_gene: TRBD2
j_gene: TRBJ2-1
CDR3aa: CASSPMGLAGYNEQFF
CDR3nt: TGTGCCAGCAGCCCAATGGGACTAGCGGGCTACAATGAGCAGTTCTTC

v_gene: TRBV30
abundance: many
d_gene: TRBD2
j_gene: TRBJ2-2
CDR3aa: CAWSVGGLAAGELFF
CDR3nt: TGTGCCTGGAGTGTGGGGGGACTAGCGGCCGGGGAGCTGTTTTTT

v_gene: TRBV20-1
abundance: few
d_gene: TRBD1
j_gene: TRBJ2-3
CDR3aa: CSADWDRETDTQYF
CDR3nt: TGCAGTGCTGATTGGGACAGGGAGACAGATACGCAGTATTTT

v_gene: TRBV3-1
abundance: .
d_gene: .
j_gene: TRBJ1-1
CDR3aa: CASSQDQGPIRTVNTEAFF
CDR3nt: TGTGCCAGCAGCCAAGATCAAGGCCCCATCAGGACGGTGAACACTGAAGCTTTCTTT

v_gene: TRBV24-1
abundance: .
d_gene: .
j_gene: TRBJ2-1
CDR3aa: CATSVSGHIFNEQFF
CDR3nt: TGTGCCACCAGTGTGTCGGGACATATTTTCAATGAGCAGTTCTTC

v_gene: TRBV7-8
abundance: many
d_gene: .
j_gene: TRBJ2-3
CDR3aa: CASSLAGDRARELAQYF
CDR3nt: TGTGCCAGCAGCTTAGCCGGCGACCGAGCCAGGGAGTTGGCGCAGTATTTT

v_gene: TRBV19
abundance: .
d_gene: .
j_gene: TRBJ2-1
CDR3aa: CASKDPLANRVGDEQFF
CDR3nt: TGTGCCAGTAAAGACCCCCTTGCGAACAGGGTGGGGGATGAGCAGTTCTTC

v_gene: TRBV24-1
abundance: many
d_gene: .
j_gene: TRBJ2-2
CDR3aa: CATSDPLAPGELFF
CDR3nt: TGTGCCACCAGTGACCCACTAGCCCCCGGGGAGCTGTTTTTT

v_gene: TRBV11-3
abundance: .
d_gene: TRBD2
j_gene: TRBJ2-1
CDR3aa: CASSGREGRNNEQFF
CDR3nt: TGTGCCAGCAGCGGGCGGGAGGGCCGGAACAATGAGCAGTTCTTC

v_gene: TRBV12-3/TRBV12-4
abundance: many
d_gene: .
j_gene: TRBJ1-1
CDR3aa: CASSSPPGGEGTEAFF
CDR3nt: TGTGCCAGCAGTTCCCCACCCGGGGGCGAAGGCACTGAAGCTTTCTTT

v_gene: TRBV6-1
abundance: few
d_gene: TRBD1
j_gene: TRBJ2-3
CDR3aa: CASISDRGRTDTQYF
CDR3nt: TGTGCCAGCATATCAGACAGGGGACGGACAGATACGCAGTATTTT

v_gene: TRBV4-1
abundance: .
d_gene: .
j_gene: TRBJ2-4
CDR3aa: CASSQGMGTKNIQYF
CDR3nt: TGCGCCAGCAGCCAAGGTATGGGGACGAAAAACATTCAGTACTTC

v_gene: TRBV6-1
abundance: many
d_gene: .
j_gene: TRBJ2-1
CDR3aa: CASSEPPGGNEQFF
CDR3nt: TGTGCCAGCAGTGAACCCCCAGGAGGCAATGAGCAGTTCTTC

v_gene: TRBV5-1
abundance: few
d_gene: .
j_gene: TRBJ2-7
CDR3aa: CASSLQAEGHYEQYF
CDR3nt: TGCGCCAGCAGCTTACAGGCTGAGGGACACTACGAGCAGTACTTC

v_gene: TRBV19
abundance: many
d_gene: .
j_gene: TRBJ1-1
CDR3aa: CASRDGGDTEAFF
CDR3nt: TGTGCCAGTAGAGACGGAGGGGACACTGAAGCTTTCTTT

v_gene: TRBV5-5
abundance: many
d_gene: .
j_gene: TRBJ1-6
CDR3aa: CASSFNSPLHF
CDR3nt: TGTGCCAGCAGCTTTAATTCACCCCTCCACTTT

v_gene: TRBV9
abundance: few
d_gene: .
j_gene: TRBJ2-3
CDR3aa: CASSVEYTDTQYF
CDR3nt: TGTGCCAGCAGCGTAGAATACACAGATACGCAGTATTTT

v_gene: TRBV4-1
abundance: few
d_gene: .
j_gene: TRBJ1-5
CDR3aa: CASSQDSGFYNQPQHF
CDR3nt: TGCGCCAGCAGCCAAGATTCTGGGTTTTATAATCAGCCCCAGCATTTT

v_gene: TRBV6-1
abundance: many
d_gene: .
j_gene: TRBJ1-1
CDR3aa: CASRIGQQNTEAFF
CDR3nt: TGTGCCAGCCGAATTGGACAGCAGAACACTGAAGCTTTCTTT

v_gene: TRBV20-1
abundance: .
d_gene: TRBD2
j_gene: TRBJ2-7
CDR3aa: CSATSGGAQEQYF
CDR3nt: TGCAGTGCAACTAGCGGGGGGGCCCAAGAGCAGTACTTC

v_gene: TRBV5-1
abundance: few
d_gene: .
j_gene: TRBJ1-2
CDR3aa: CASSRGESGYTF
CDR3nt: TGCGCCAGCAGCCGGGGAGAGTCGGGCTACACCTTC

v_gene: TRBV28
abundance: .
d_gene: TRBD1
j_gene: TRBJ1-4
CDR3aa: CASSKGGLVEKLFF
CDR3nt: TGTGCCAGCAGTAAAGGGGGCTTAGTTGAAAAACTGTTTTTT

v_gene: TRBV28
abundance: .
d_gene: .
j_gene: TRBJ2-3
CDR3aa: CASTSFRRTVTDTQYF
CDR3nt: TGTGCCAGCACGTCCTTTCGACGGACTGTCACAGATACGCAGTATTTT

v_gene: TRBV30
abundance: many
d_gene: .
j_gene: TRBJ2-5
CDR3aa: CAWSRGVETQYF
CDR3nt: TGTGCCTGGAGTCGCGGGGTCGAGACCCAGTACTTC

v_gene: TRBV28
abundance: many
d_gene: TRBD2
j_gene: TRBJ2-2
CDR3aa: CASSPRTSRDTGELFF
CDR3nt: TGTGCCAGCAGTCCGAGGACTAGTCGGGACACCGGGGAGCTGTTTTTT

v_gene: TRBV27
abundance: many
d_gene: TRBD1
j_gene: TRBJ2-7
CDR3aa: CASSRPGTGLAYEQYF
CDR3nt: TGTGCCAGCAGTCGACCCGGGACAGGGTTGGCCTACGAGCAGTACTTC

v_gene: TRBV9
abundance: few
d_gene: TRBD1
j_gene: TRBJ2-3
CDR3aa: CASSADRSTDTQYF
CDR3nt: TGTGCCAGCAGCGCGGACAGGAGCACAGATACGCAGTATTTT